This entry lists 17 T cell receptor beta chains sequenced from one sample in a study of a mutant IDH1 vaccine in newly diagnosed glioma. Generated by immunoSEQ multiplex PCR, the TCRdb table keeps only in-frame clones and is missing some. Here the sample spans about 27,000 clones, approximately 93% being singletons. The time point was: baseline, week 1 (first vaccination visit). Treatment described: pre-vaccination baseline after standard-of-care therapy. The source was PBMCs, collected from a glioma patient treated with radiotherapy, temozolomide or both. These receptors came from a man aged 40-50 years with glioma.

The chain recombines TRBV7-8 with TRBJ2-3, with unresolved D. This CDR3 has 12 residues. Germline lookup yields CDR1 SGHVS and CDR2 FQNEAQ. The V and J ends lost 5 bases and 4 bases respectively, with 7 bases between them. The CDR3 region has the DNA TGTGCCAGCAGCCCGACGGCAGATACGCAGTATTTT. Amino acid sequence: CASSPTADTQYF.

The rearrangement links TRBV7-6 to TRBJ2-2, with 10 bases fitting TRBD2. The CDR3 is 16 residues long. CDR1 and CDR2 from the germline V gene are SGHVS and FNYEAQ. Germline trimming cut 1 base from V and 3 bases from J; bases unmatched to any gene: 2. For the CDR3, the DNA is TGTGCCAGCAGCTTAGAAGGACTAGCGGACACCGGGGAGCTGTTTTTT. Protein product: CASSLEGLADTGELFF.

The chain recombines TRBV12-5 with TRBJ1-5; 9 bases line up with TRBD1. This CDR3 has 15 amino acids. Germline V gene sequence: CDR1 LGHNT, CDR2 FRNRAP. With V trimmed by 6 bases and J by 7 bases, 10 bases remained unmatched. DNA of the CDR3: TGTGCTAGTGGCAGGACAGGGGAGGGTGGGCAGCCCCAGCATTTT. Protein: CASGRTGEGGQPQHF. The whole variable domain, filled in from reference TRBV12-5 and TRBJ1-5, reads DARVTQTPRHKVTEMGQEVTMRCQPILGHNTVFWYRQTMMQGLELLAYFRNRAPLDDSGMPKDRFSAEMPDATLATLKIQPSEPRDSAVYFCASGRTGEGGQPQHFGDGTRLSIL.

The V and J genes are TRBV7-9 and TRBJ2-4, with 9 bases fitting TRBD1. The CDR3 spans 18 residues. V shed 5 bases, J shed 3 bases, and the junction held 14 bases outside the gene matches. The germline gives CDR1 SEHNR, CDR2 FQNEAQ (reference sequence). CDR3 loop: CASSPTGTGKVGKNIQYF. In nucleotides, the CDR3 is TGTGCCAGCAGCCCAACCGGGACAGGGAAGGTTGGCAAAAACATTCAGTACTTC.

In DNA, the CDR3 is TGTGCCAGCAGCACTCAGATGCGGGGGACGGGCAATCAGCCCCAGCATTTT. This codes for CASSTQMRGTGNQPQHF. This chain joins TRBV7-2 and TRBJ1-5, with a weak D call TRBD1 (5 bases). Trimming left V 5 bases short and J 2 bases short, with 19 bases between. CDR1 and CDR2 from the germline V gene are SGHTA and FQGNSA. The CDR3 is made up of 17 amino acids.

The chain employs TRBV6-5 and TRBJ2-1, with D perhaps TRBD2 (6 bases). The V gene's germline CDR1 is MNHEY and CDR2 SVGAGI. This CDR3 has 16 amino acids. Trimming left V 2 bases short and J 5 bases short, with 16 bases between. The CDR3 nucleotides are TGTGCCAGCAGTTACGGGACGGCGGGAATTCACAATGAGCAGTTCTTC. Protein product: CASSYGTAGIHNEQFF.

The rearrangement uses TRBV2 and TRBJ1-1; no firm D call. The CDR3 length is 14 residues. Trimming left V 5 bases short and J 1 base short, with 11 bases between. Germline-derived CDR1 and CDR2 are SNHLY and FYNNEI. CDR3 sequence reads: CASSSQMRNTEAFF. Written as DNA, the CDR3 is TGTGCCAGCAGTTCGCAGATGAGGAACACTGAAGCTTTCTTT.

This clone was seen a handful of times. This chain links TRBV29-1 with TRBJ2-3; no definite D call. V gave up 0 bases and J gave up 0 bases, with 10 bases separating them. Looked up from germline, CDR1 is SQVTM and CDR2 is ANQGSEA. The CDR3 is 15 residues long. The CDR3 is CSVEEMITSTDTQYF. The CDR3 DNA reads as TGCAGCGTTGAAGAAATGATTACTAGCACAGATACGCAGTATTTT.

This rearrangement joins TRBV7-9 to TRBJ2-7; 10 bases map to TRBD2. Germline V gene data show CDR1 as SEHNR and CDR2 as FQNEAQ (reference sequence). The CDR3 is 16 amino acids. V was pared by 4 bases and J by 2 bases, with 8 bases of the junction left unmatched. The DNA for the CDR3 is TGTGCCAGCAGCTATTCCCCCAGCGGGAGGGCCTACGAGCAGTACTTC. It yields the protein CASSYSPSGRAYEQYF.

This sequence joins TRBV5-1 and TRBJ2-4, with 8 nucleotides matching TRBD2. V was pared by 4 bases and J by 0 bases, with 12 bases of the junction left unmatched. This CDR3 is 18 amino acids long. Germline V gives CDR1 SGHRS, CDR2 YFSETQ. CDR3 nucleotide sequence: TGCGCCAGCAGCCCGGCGTCAGCGGGAGTTAGAGCCAAAAACATTCAGTACTTC. It specifies CASSPASAGVRAKNIQYF.

The CDR3 bases are TGCGCCAGCAGTGCCACGACAGAAAATCAGCCCCAGCATTTT. It encodes CASSATTENQPQHF. The V gene is TRBV10-2, the J gene TRBJ1-5; TRBD1 is a possible D gene (5 bases). V lost 4 bases and J lost 4, with 11 bases in between. The V gene's germline CDR1 is WSHSY and CDR2 SAAADI. The CDR3 is 14 residues long.

V usage is TRBV19 and J usage is TRBJ2-1; D ambiguous. In germline, CDR1 is LNHDA, CDR2 SQIVND (reference sequence). The CDR3 is made up of 14 amino acids. V lost 2 bases, J lost 10 bases, and 15 bases lay in between. CDR3 residues: CASSINPLSTEQFF. CDR3 DNA sequence: TGTGCCAGTAGTATAAACCCCTTGAGCACCGAGCAGTTCTTC.

CDR3 in DNA: TGCGCCAGCAGCGCCGAAGATACGCAGTATTTT. Its protein product is CASSAEDTQYF. J is TRBJ2-3 and V is TRBV5-1; D is ambiguous. CDR1 SGHRS and CDR2 YFSETQ come from the germline V gene. The CDR3 runs 11 residues. V was cut by 4 bases and J by 5 bases, with 5 bases left in between.

V is TRBV2 and J is TRBJ2-1; the match to TRBD2 covers 10 bases. Germline assignment: CDR1 SNHLY and CDR2 FYNNEI. V was clipped by 6 bases and J by 0 bases; unmatched bases: 8. CDR3 size: 17 residues. CDR3 amino acids: CASSRGLAASSYNEQFF. The CDR3 nucleotides read TGTGCCAGCAGCCGAGGACTAGCGGCAAGCTCCTACAATGAGCAGTTCTTC. Together with reference TRBV2 and TRBJ2-1, the CDR3 gives the full variable domain: EPEVTQTPSHQVTQMGQEVILRCVPISNHLYFYWYRQILGQKVEFLVSFYNNEISEKSEIFDDQFSVERPDGSNFTLKIRSTKLEDSAMYFCASSRGLAASSYNEQFFGPGTRLTVL.

The gene calls are TRBV10-3 and TRBJ1-1, with D perhaps matching TRBD1 (6 bases). Germline values: CDR1 ENHRY, CDR2 SYGVKD. There are 13 residues in the CDR3. Deletions cut 10 bases from V and 3 bases from J, with 15 bases between. The CDR3 nucleotides are TGTGCCACCCAGGGGACGGAATACACTGAAGCTTTCTTT. Its protein product is CATQGTEYTEAFF.

The J gene is TRBJ1-2, the V gene TRBV12-5; no firm D call. V lost 6 bases and J lost 7, with 15 bases in between. The CDR3 runs 13 residues. Germline CDR1 reads LGHNT; CDR2 reads FRNRAP. CDR3 region: CASGPRRLGGYTF. DNA for the CDR3: TGTGCTAGTGGACCTCGCCGGCTAGGTGGCTACACCTTC. The entire variable domain, with the rest obtained from reference TRBV12-5 and TRBJ1-2, is as follows: DARVTQTPRHKVTEMGQEVTMRCQPILGHNTVFWYRQTMMQGLELLAYFRNRAPLDDSGMPKDRFSAEMPDATLATLKIQPSEPRDSAVYFCASGPRRLGGYTFGSGTRLTVV.

The gene calls are TRBV6-5 and TRBJ1-5; D is uncertain. Germline lookup yields CDR1 MNHEY and CDR2 SVGAGI. The CDR3 has 12 amino acids. The germline V and J ends were trimmed by 8 bases and 5 bases, with 10 bases remaining between them. The CDR3 spells CASGVSDQPQHF. CDR3 nucleotides: TGTGCCAGCGGGGTTTCGGATCAGCCCCAGCATTTT.